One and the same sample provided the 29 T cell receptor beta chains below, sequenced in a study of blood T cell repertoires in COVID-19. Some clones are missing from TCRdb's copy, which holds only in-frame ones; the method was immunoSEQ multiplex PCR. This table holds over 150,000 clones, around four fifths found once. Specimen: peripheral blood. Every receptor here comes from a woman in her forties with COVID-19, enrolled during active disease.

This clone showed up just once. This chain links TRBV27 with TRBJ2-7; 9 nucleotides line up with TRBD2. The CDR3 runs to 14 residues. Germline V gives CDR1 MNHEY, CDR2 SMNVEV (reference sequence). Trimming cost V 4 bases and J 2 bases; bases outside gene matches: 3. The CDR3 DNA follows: TGTGCCAGCAGTTCCAGCGGGGGGACCTACGAGCAGTACTTC. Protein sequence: CASSSSGGTYEQYF.

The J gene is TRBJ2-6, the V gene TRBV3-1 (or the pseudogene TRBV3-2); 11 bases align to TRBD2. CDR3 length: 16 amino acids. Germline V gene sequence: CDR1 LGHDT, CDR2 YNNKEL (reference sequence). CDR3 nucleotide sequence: TGTGCTACCGCTAGCGGGAGGCTCTCTGGGGCCAACGTCCTGACTTTC. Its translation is CATASGRLSGANVLTF.

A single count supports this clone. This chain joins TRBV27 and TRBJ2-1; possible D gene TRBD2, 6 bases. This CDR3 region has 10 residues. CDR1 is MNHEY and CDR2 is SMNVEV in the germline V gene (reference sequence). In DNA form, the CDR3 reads TGTGGCGCCGGGAGTAATGAGCAGTTCTTC. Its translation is CGAGSNEQFF.

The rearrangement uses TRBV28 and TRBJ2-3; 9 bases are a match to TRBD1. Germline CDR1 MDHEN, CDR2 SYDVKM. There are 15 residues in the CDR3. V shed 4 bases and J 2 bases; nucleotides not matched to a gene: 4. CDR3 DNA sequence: TGTGCCAGCAGTTCCGGGACAGGGTACACAGATACGCAGTATTTT. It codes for CASSSGTGYTDTQYF.

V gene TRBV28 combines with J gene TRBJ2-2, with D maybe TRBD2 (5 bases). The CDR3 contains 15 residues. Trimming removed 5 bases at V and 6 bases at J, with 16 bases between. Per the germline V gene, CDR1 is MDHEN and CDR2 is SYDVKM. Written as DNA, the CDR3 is TGTGCCAGCAGTCCACGAGGCGAGGGTTCCGGGGAGCTGTTTTTT. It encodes CASSPRGEGSGELFF.

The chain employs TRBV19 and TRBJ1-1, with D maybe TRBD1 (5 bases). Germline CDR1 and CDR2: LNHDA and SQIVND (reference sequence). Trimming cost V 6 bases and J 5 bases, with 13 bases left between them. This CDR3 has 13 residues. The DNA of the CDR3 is TGTGCCAGTAGGGCCGGGGGGGGTACTGAAGCTTTCTTT. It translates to CASRAGGGTEAFF.

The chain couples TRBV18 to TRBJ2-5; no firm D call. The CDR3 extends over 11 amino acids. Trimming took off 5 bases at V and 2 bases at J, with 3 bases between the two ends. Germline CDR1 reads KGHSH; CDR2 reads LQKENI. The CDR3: CASSSQETQYF. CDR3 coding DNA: TGTGCCAGCTCATCACAAGAGACCCAGTACTTC.

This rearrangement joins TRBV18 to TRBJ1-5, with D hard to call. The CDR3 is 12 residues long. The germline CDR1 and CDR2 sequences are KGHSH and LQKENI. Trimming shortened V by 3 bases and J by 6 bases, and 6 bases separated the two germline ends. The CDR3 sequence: CASSPSGQPQHF. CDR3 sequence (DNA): TGTGCCAGCTCACCGAGCGGTCAGCCCCAGCATTTT.

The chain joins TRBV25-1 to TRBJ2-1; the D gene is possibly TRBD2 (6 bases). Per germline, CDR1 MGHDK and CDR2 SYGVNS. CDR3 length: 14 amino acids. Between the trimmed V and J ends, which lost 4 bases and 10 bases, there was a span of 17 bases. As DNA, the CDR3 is TGTGCCAGCAGTGGCGGGACTGCTAGATGGGAGCAGTTCTTC. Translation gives CASSGGTARWEQFF.

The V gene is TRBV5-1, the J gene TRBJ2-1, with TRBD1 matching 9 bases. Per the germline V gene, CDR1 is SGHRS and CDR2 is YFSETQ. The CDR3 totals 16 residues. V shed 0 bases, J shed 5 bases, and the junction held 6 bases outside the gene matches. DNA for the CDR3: TGCGCCAGCAGCTTGGGAGGGACAGGGTATCACAATGAGCAGTTCTTC. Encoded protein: CASSLGGTGYHNEQFF.

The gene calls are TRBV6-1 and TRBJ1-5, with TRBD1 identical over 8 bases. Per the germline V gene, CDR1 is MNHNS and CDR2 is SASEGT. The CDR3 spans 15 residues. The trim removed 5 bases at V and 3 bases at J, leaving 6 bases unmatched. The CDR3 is CASSSQGGINQPQHF. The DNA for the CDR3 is TGTGCCAGCAGTTCACAGGGGGGAATCAATCAGCCCCAGCATTTT.

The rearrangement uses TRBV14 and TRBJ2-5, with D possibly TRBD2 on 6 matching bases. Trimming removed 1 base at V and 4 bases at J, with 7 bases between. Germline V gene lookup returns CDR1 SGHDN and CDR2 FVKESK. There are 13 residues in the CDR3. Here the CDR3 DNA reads TGTGCCAGCAGCCAAGGGAGGGGAGAGACCCAGTACTTC. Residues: CASSQGRGETQYF.

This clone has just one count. The CDR3: CASSGDRSGEQYF. The CDR3 DNA sequence: TGTGCCAGCAGCGGAGACAGGAGTGGAGAGCAGTACTTC. The chain employs TRBV11-1 and TRBJ2-7; TRBD1 might be the D (6 bases). The V gene lost 5 bases and the J gene lost 7 bases, with 15 bases spanning the gap. Germline lookup yields CDR1 SGHAT and CDR2 FQDESV (reference sequence). The CDR3 loop spans 13 amino acids. Full variable domain (outside the CDR3, taken from reference TRBV11-1 and TRBJ2-7): EAEVAQSPRYKITEKSQAVAFWCDPISGHATLYWYRQILGQGPELLVQFQDESVVDDSQLPKDRFSAERLKGVDSTLKIQPAELGDSAMYLCASSGDRSGEQYFGPGTRLTVT.

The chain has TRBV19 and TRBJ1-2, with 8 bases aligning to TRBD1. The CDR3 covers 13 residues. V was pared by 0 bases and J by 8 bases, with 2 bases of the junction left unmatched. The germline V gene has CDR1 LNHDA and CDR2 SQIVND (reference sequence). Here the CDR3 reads CASSIETGAGYTF. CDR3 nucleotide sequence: TGTGCCAGTAGTATAGAGACAGGGGCGGGCTACACCTTC.

This chain's CDR3 is CASSPSGGNTEAFF. CDR3 in DNA: TGCGCCAGCAGCCCGAGCGGGGGGAACACTGAAGCTTTCTTT. The V and J genes are TRBV4-1 and TRBJ1-1; D is perhaps TRBD1 (5 bases). The CDR3 extends over 14 amino acids. Germline loops: CDR1 MGHRA, CDR2 YSYEKL. V was trimmed by 4 bases and J by 1 base, leaving 10 bases between them.

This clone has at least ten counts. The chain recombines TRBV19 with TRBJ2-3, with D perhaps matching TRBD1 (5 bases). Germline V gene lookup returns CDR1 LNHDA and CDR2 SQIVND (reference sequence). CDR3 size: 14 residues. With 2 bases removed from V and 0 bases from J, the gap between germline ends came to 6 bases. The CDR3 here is CASSIQGSTDTQYF. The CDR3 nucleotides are TGTGCCAGTAGTATACAGGGAAGCACAGATACGCAGTATTTT.

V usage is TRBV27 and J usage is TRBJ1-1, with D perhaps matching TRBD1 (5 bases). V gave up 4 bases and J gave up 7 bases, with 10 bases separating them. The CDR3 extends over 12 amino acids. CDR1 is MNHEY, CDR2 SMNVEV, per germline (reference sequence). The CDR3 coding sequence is TGTGCCAGCAGTTCACGGCAGGGTGAAGCTTTCTTT. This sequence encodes CASSSRQGEAFF.

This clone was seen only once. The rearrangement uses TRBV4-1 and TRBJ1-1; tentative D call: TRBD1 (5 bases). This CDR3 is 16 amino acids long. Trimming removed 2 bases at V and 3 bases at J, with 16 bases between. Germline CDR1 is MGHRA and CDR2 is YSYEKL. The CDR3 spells CASSQQQGAPDTEAFF. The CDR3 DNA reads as TGCGCCAGCAGCCAACAACAAGGGGCCCCGGACACTGAAGCTTTCTTT.

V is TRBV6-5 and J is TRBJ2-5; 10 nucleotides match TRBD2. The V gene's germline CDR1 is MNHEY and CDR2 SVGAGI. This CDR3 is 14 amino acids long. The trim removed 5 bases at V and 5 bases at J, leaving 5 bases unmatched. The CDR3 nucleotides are TGTGCCAGCAGTAGCGGGGGGGCCGGGGAGACCCAGTACTTC. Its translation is CASSSGGAGETQYF.

The CDR3: CASSPDSSNQPQHF. The CDR3 DNA follows: TGTGCCAGCAGTCCCGACAGTAGCAATCAGCCCCAGCATTTT. J is TRBJ1-5 and V is TRBV27; possibly TRBD1 for D (5 bases). In germline, CDR1 is MNHEY, CDR2 SMNVEV (reference sequence). The CDR3 loop spans 14 amino acids. The ends were cut back, 5 bases at V and 0 bases at J, with 8 bases in the middle.

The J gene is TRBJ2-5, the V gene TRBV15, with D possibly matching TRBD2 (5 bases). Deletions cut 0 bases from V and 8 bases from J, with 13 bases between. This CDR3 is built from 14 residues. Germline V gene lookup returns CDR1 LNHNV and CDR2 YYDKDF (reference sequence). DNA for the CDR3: TGTGCCACCAGCAGAGAGTTGAGGGTGGATACCCAGTACTTC. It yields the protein CATSRELRVDTQYF.

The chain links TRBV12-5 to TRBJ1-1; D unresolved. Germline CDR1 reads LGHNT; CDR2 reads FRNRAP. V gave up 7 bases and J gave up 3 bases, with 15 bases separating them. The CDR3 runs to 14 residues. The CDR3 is CASVAPFLYTEAFF. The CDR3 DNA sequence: TGTGCTAGTGTTGCGCCGTTCCTTTACACTGAAGCTTTCTTT.

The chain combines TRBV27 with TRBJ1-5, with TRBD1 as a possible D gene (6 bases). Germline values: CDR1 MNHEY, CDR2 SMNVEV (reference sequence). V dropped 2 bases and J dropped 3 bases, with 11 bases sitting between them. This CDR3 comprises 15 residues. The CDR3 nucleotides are TGTGCCAGCAGTTTAGCAGGGGTGGACAATCAGCCCCAGCATTTT. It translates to CASSLAGVDNQPQHF.

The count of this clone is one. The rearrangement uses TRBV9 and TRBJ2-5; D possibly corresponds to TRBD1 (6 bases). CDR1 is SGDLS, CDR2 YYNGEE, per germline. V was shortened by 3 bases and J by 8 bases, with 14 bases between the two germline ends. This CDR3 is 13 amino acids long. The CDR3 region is CASSGDSGATQYF. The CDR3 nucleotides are TGTGCCAGCAGCGGAGACTCAGGGGCTACCCAGTACTTC.

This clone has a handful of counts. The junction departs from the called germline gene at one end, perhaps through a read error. CDR3 DNA sequence: TGCAGTGCTACTGACCCGGGAACTAACTATGACTACACCTTC. Translating gives CSATDPGTNYDYTF. This rearrangement joins TRBV20-1 to TRBJ1-2; D is unresolved. The germline CDR1 and CDR2 sequences are DFQATT and SNEGSKA (reference sequence). The CDR3 is made up of 14 amino acids.

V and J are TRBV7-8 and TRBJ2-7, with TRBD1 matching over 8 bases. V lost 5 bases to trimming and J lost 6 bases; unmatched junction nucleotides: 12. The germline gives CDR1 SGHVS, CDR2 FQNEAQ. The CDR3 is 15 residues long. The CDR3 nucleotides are TGTGCCAGCAGCAAAACGCAGGGGGCGCGAATCGAGCAGTACTTC. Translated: CASSKTQGARIEQYF.

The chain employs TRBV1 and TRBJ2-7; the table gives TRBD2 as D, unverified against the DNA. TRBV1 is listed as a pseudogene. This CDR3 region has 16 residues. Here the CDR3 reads CTSSLGHLAGTYEQYF. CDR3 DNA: TGCACCAGCAGCCTAGGACATCTAGCGGGTACCTACGAGCAGTACTTC.

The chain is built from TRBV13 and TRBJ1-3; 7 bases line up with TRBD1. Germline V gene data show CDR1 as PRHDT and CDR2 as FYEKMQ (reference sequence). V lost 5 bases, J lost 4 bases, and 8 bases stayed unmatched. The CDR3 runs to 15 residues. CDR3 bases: TGTGCCAGCAGCGCTCGGGACAGAATAGGAAACACCATATATTTT. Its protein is CASSARDRIGNTIYF.

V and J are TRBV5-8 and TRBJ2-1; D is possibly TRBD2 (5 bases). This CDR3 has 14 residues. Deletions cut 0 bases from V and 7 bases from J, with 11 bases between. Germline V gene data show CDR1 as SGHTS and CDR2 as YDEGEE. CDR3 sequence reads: CASSLAVRGNEQFF. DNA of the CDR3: TGTGCCAGCAGCTTGGCCGTCCGCGGGAATGAGCAGTTCTTC.